This T cell receptor (beta chain) was recovered during a study of identical twins. Study-wide points: For monozygotic twins, models underestimated out-of-frame TCR alpha sharing.

This clonotype showed up just a few times. Its antigen remains unidentified. Healthy Caucasians supplied all donations. Template switching introduced a universal primer site, and the cDNA bore unique molecular identifiers. In TCRdb, the 5' RACE reads were re-called with MiXCR into one record per CDR3 protein. The table includes hundreds of thousands of distinct CDR3 sequences, roughly 8.6% detected once. V was pared by 3 bases and J by 3 bases, with 9 bases between. CDR1 LNHDA and CDR2 SQIVND come from the germline V gene (reference sequence). CDR3 size: 14 residues. These records were also assigned to another study, of yellow fever vaccine responses in identical twins. From that second work: Reportedly, the response of twins' T cells to the vaccine seemed partly convergent, partly personalized.

The chain joins TRBV19 to TRBJ2-1; tentative D call: TRBD2 (6 bases). The TCR comes from a woman aged 18-30 years in good health. The sequenced sample consisted of memory (CD45RO+) T cells sorted from blood. The CDR3 nucleotides are TGTGCCAGTAGTATCCCGGGACTCTACAATGAGCAGTTCTTC. Translation: CASSIPGLYNEQFF. The variable domain in full, with the rest retrieved from reference TRBV19 and TRBJ2-1, is DGGITQSPKYLFRKEGQNVTLSCEQNLNHDAMYWYRQDPGQGLRLIYYSQIVNDFQKGDIAEGYSVSREKKESFPLTVTSAQKNPTAFYLCASSIPGLYNEQFFGPGTRLTVL.